The clone carrying this T cell receptor beta chain appeared a few times. Its matching antigen is unknown. The data originate from a study of T cells in Graves' hyperthyroidism and ophthalmopathy. Those with hyperthyroidism were 18 to 65 years old, newly diagnosed, and ill for under 2 months. Lactation, pregnancy, other autoimmune disease or uncontrolled infection led to exclusion of patients. Overall study findings and caveats: It was a median about seven months before onset that the model predicted ophthalmopathy.

There were TCR beta CDR3 regions amplified from RNA transcripts. HTBI primers drove first-round RT-PCR of the TCR CDR3. TCRdb re-derived calls from the multiplex PCR reads in MiXCR, one entry per CDR3 protein. The sample carries fewer than 700,000 distinct CDR3 sequences, about 16% recorded once. This TCR came from a woman aged 25 to 39 with Graves' hyperthyroidism. The specimen was blood.

CDR3 DNA sequence: TGTGCCAGCAGCAGAACGACTCTGACGAACACCGGGGAGCTGTTTTTT. It specifies CASSRTTLTNTGELFF. The gene calls are TRBV7-8 and TRBJ2-2; D ambiguous. Germline-derived CDR1 and CDR2 are SGHVS and FQNEAQ. Trimming took off 5 bases at V and 0 bases at J, with 13 bases between the two ends. The CDR3 length is 16 residues.